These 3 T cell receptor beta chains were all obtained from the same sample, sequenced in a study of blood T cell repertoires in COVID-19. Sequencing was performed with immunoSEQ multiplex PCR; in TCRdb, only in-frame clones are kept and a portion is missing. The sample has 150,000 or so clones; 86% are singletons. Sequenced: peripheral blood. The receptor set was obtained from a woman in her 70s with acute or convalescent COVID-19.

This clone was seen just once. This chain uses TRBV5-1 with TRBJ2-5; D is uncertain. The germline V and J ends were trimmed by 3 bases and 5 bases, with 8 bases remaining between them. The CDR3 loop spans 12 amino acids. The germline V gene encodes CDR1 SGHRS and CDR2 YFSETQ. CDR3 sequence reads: CASSSSRETQYF. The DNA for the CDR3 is TGCGCCAGCAGCTCCTCCCGGGAGACCCAGTACTTC.

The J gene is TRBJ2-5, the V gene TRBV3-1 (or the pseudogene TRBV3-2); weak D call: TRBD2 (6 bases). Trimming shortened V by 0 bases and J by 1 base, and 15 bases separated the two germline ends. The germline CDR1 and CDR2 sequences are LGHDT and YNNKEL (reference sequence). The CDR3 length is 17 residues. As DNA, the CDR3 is TGTGCCAGCAGCCAAGAGGAGGGTGGCAGGCGCCAAGAGACCCAGTACTTC. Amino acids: CASSQEEGGRRQETQYF.

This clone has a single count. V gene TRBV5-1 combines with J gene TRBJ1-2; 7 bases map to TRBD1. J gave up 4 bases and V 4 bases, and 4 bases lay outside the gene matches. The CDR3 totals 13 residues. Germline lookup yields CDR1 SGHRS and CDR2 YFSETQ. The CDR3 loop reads CASSRGTAYGYTF. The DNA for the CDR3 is TGCGCCAGCAGCCGCGGGACAGCCTATGGCTACACCTTC.